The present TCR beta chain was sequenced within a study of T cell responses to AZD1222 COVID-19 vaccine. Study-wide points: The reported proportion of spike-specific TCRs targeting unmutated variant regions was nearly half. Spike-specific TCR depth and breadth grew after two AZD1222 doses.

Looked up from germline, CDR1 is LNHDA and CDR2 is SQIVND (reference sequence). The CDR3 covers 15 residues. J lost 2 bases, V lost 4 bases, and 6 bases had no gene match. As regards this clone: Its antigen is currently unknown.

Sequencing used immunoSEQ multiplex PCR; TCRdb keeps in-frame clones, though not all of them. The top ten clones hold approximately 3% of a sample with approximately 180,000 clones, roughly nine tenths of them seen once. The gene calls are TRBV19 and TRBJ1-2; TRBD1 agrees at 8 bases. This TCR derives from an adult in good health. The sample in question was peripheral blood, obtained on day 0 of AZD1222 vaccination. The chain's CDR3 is CASSRTGRVNYGYTF. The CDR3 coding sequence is TGTGCCAGTAGTAGGACAGGGAGGGTCAACTATGGCTACACCTTC.